These 9 T cell receptor beta chains share one sample of origin, sequenced in a study of blood T cell repertoires in COVID-19. The method was immunoSEQ multiplex PCR; TCRdb's version includes in-frame clones alone and lacks a portion of them. This sample carries some 130,000 clones, around 89% of them seen once, and the ten largest clones take about 4.1%. Sequenced material: peripheral blood. These receptor sequences come from a man in his sixties with COVID-19, enrolled during active disease.

About this clone: Other DNA variants within this sample encode the same CDR3. The chain uses TRBV12-3 or TRBV12-4 and TRBJ1-5; D gene uncertain. The CDR3 loop spans 13 amino acids. V was clipped by 3 bases and J by 7 bases, with 10 bases between them. CDR3 sequence (DNA): TGTGCCAGCAGTTTGAGGGAGGGCCAGCCCCAGCATTTT. Protein product: CASSLREGQPQHF.

With respect to this clone: At the DNA level, this CDR3 is encoded by other sequences in the same sample as well. This chain joins TRBV19 and TRBJ1-3; D gene uncertain. Germline loops: CDR1 LNHDA, CDR2 SQIVND (reference sequence). Trimming pared 4 bases from V and 7 bases from J, leaving 8 bases between. This CDR3 is built from 12 residues. As DNA, the CDR3 is TGTGCCAGTAGTACCCGAGGGAACACCATATATTTT. Translating gives CASSTRGNTIYF. The full variable domain, with the rest looked up from reference TRBV19 and TRBJ1-3, is DGGITQSPKYLFRKEGQNVTLSCEQNLNHDAMYWYRQDPGQGLRLIYYSQIVNDFQKGDIAEGYSVSREKKESFPLTVTSAQKNPTAFYLCASSTRGNTIYFGEGSWLTVV.

This clone showed up just once. This chain joins TRBV30 and TRBJ1-2; maybe TRBD1 (6 bases). The CDR3 has 12 amino acids. CDR1 GTSNPN and CDR2 SVGIG come from the germline V gene (reference sequence). Trimming shortened V by 5 bases and J by 2 bases, and 9 bases separated the two germline ends. This chain's CDR3 is CAWEGENYGYTF. The DNA of the CDR3 is TGTGCCTGGGAGGGGGAAAACTATGGCTACACCTTC.

In its sample, this clone was seen once. The gene calls are TRBV6-5 and TRBJ1-5; 10 bases fit TRBD1. This CDR3 is 12 amino acids long. V shed 11 bases, J shed 5 bases, and the junction held 3 bases outside the gene matches. Germline CDR1 is MNHEY and CDR2 is SVGAGI. CDR3 nucleotide sequence: TGTGCCGGAGGACAGGGGGATCAGCCCCAGCATTTT. Amino acid sequence: CAGGQGDQPQHF.

The chain uses TRBV20-1 and TRBJ2-6; D uncertain. The V end was cut by 3 bases, the J end by 9 bases, with 9 bases between. This CDR3 is 12 amino acids long. Per germline, CDR1 DFQATT and CDR2 SNEGSKA (reference sequence). The CDR3 sequence is CSASRGFNVLTF. In DNA form, the CDR3 reads TGCAGTGCTAGTCGCGGCTTCAACGTCCTGACTTTC.

The chain couples TRBV2 to TRBJ1-6; perhaps TRBD1 as D (5 bases). The CDR3 consists of 13 residues. V was cut by 5 bases and J by 6 bases, with 8 bases left in between. The germline V gene encodes CDR1 SNHLY and CDR2 FYNNEI. The CDR3 coding sequence is TGTGCCAGCAGTTCCGACAGTAATTCACCCCTCCACTTT. Amino acids: CASSSDSNSPLHF.

In its sample, this clone was seen once. V and J are TRBV19 and TRBJ2-3, with D maybe TRBD1 (5 bases). Germline CDR1 reads LNHDA; CDR2 reads SQIVND (reference sequence). The length of the CDR3 is 14 residues. V was trimmed by 1 base and J by 2 bases, leaving 7 bases between them. The CDR3 coding sequence is TGTGCCAGTAGTATAGGGGGCTTCACAGATACGCAGTATTTT. It translates to CASSIGGFTDTQYF. Using reference TRBV19 and TRBJ2-3 for the parts outside the CDR3, the full variable domain is DGGITQSPKYLFRKEGQNVTLSCEQNLNHDAMYWYRQDPGQGLRLIYYSQIVNDFQKGDIAEGYSVSREKKESFPLTVTSAQKNPTAFYLCASSIGGFTDTQYFGPGTRLTVL.

The gene calls are TRBV7-6 and TRBJ1-1; 8 bases are shared with TRBD1. Losses at the gene ends were 0 bases for V and 5 bases for J; bases not matched to a gene: 14. CDR1 SGHVS and CDR2 FNYEAQ come from the germline V gene. This CDR3 spans 18 amino acids. CDR3 nucleotide sequence: TGTGCCAGCAGCTTAGCGCATACAGGGGGAAATGTTCGGACTGAAGCTTTCTTT. It codes for CASSLAHTGGNVRTEAFF.

The CDR3 is CASSEYGGNTEAFF. Written as DNA, the CDR3 is TGTGCCAGCAGTGAATACGGCGGGAACACTGAAGCTTTCTTT. The chain is built from TRBV6-1 and TRBJ1-1; D unclear. V was shortened by 2 bases and J by 1 base, with 8 bases between the two germline ends. Germline assignment: CDR1 MNHNS and CDR2 SASEGT. The CDR3 is 14 residues long.